What follows are 28 T cell receptor beta chains derived from one specimen sequenced in a study of T cells in Graves' hyperthyroidism and ophthalmopathy (dated by TCRdb to about 2019). Libraries were prepared through multiplex PCR. TCRdb shows the sequencer as Illumina HiSeq 2000. The TCR beta CDR3 regions were amplified from the RNA transcripts. For the first round of RT-PCR on the TCR CDR3, the HTBI primer set was used together with the Qiagen OneStep RT-PCR kit. TCRdb itself trimmed the public reads at Q25 with fastp, ran MiXCR and retained productive beta chains. Rows are combined by CDR3 protein, so each entry shows the most common genes and DNA. The sample table records some 440,000 distinct CDR3 sequences; approximately 14% of these occur just once. 12% to 15% of the sample is in the top ten clones. The sample consisted of blood. The origin of the receptors is a woman aged 18-30 years with Graves' hyperthyroidism.

This clonotype was counted only a few times. This chain uses TRBV7-3 with TRBJ2-2; 7 bases are shared with TRBD2. Germline values: CDR1 SGHTA, CDR2 FQGTGA. This CDR3 contains 17 residues. Trimming at V came to 5 bases and at J to 7 bases, leaving 16 bases not matched to a gene. The CDR3 DNA follows: TGTGCCAGCAGCCGGGGCGAGGCTGCGGGAGTCGACGGGGAGCTGTTTTTT. It specifies CASSRGEAAGVDGELFF.

This clonotype was observed many times. The chain is built from TRBV6-5 and TRBJ1-4; D is perhaps TRBD1 (6 bases). Germline CDR1 MNHEY, CDR2 SVGAGI. Trimming cost V 0 bases and J 5 bases, with 13 bases left between them. This CDR3 is built from 16 residues. CDR3 DNA sequence: TGTGCCAGCAGTTACTCGCAGGGGCGCCTAAATGAAAAACTGTTTTTT. Translating gives CASSYSQGRLNEKLFF.

Many counts were recorded for this clonotype. The rearrangement joins TRBV2 to TRBJ2-3; 12 bases fit TRBD1. V was pared by 6 bases and J by 6 bases, with 4 bases of the junction left unmatched. The CDR3 spans 14 residues. Germline V gene data show CDR1 as SNHLY and CDR2 as FYNNEI. The CDR3 nucleotides read TGTGCCAGCAGGGGGGGACAGGGGGCGGATACGCAGTATTTT. Amino acid sequence: CASRGGQGADTQYF.

This clonotype was detected only a few times. V gene TRBV5-5 combines with J gene TRBJ2-2; D may match TRBD1 or TRBD2 (5 bases each). CDR3 length: 14 residues. The ends were cut back, 4 bases at V and 5 bases at J, with 12 bases in the middle. The germline V gene has CDR1 SGHKS and CDR2 YYEKEE (reference sequence). The DNA for the CDR3 is TGTGCCAGCAGCCTCCGAGGGGAAACCGGGGAGCTGTTTTTT. Protein product: CASSLRGETGELFF.

The V and J genes are TRBV6-5 and TRBJ1-1; TRBD1 matches at 7 bases. Germline-derived CDR1 and CDR2 are MNHEY and SVGAGI. The CDR3 length is 15 residues. J lost 6 bases, V lost 2 bases, and 9 bases had no gene match. The CDR3, as DNA: TGTGCCAGCAGTTACGCAGGGGGAGCTTGGGCTGAAGCTTTCTTT. Translation: CASSYAGGAWAEAFF.

This clonotype came up many times. The rearrangement links TRBV12-3 or TRBV12-4 to TRBJ1-3, with no clear D. V was trimmed by 2 bases and J by 1 base, leaving 12 bases between them. This CDR3 region has 16 residues. The CDR3 region has the DNA TGTGCCAGCAGTTTATTTTCTCAGGTTTCTGGAAACACCATATATTTT. Amino acids: CASSLFSQVSGNTIYF.

In this sample, this clonotype turned up many times. The V call is TRBV11-3, the J call TRBJ2-1; 9 nucleotides agree with TRBD1. V gave up 3 bases and J gave up 10 bases; unmatched junction bases: 10. CDR3 length equals 15 residues. Germline CDR1 is SGHNT and CDR2 is YENEEA. The CDR3 loop is CASSFGTGNTGEQFF. The CDR3 bases are TGTGCCAGCAGCTTCGGGACAGGGAATACGGGGGAGCAGTTCTTC.

This clonotype was picked up many times. The chain recombines TRBV28 with TRBJ1-6; the match to TRBD1 covers 10 bases. This CDR3 spans 15 amino acids. The V gene's germline CDR1 is MDHEN and CDR2 SYDVKM. Unmatched junction bases numbered 3, after V lost 5 bases and J lost 5 bases. The CDR3 loop is CASSGGQGNNSPLHF. CDR3 nucleotides: TGTGCCAGCAGTGGGGGACAGGGGAATAATTCACCCCTCCACTTT.

V and J are TRBV2 and TRBJ1-4; possibly TRBD1 for D (5 bases). The length of the CDR3 is 13 residues. Germline V gives CDR1 SNHLY, CDR2 FYNNEI. The ends were cut back, 8 bases at V and 5 bases at J, with 12 bases in the middle. The DNA of the CDR3 is TGTGCCAGCCGGAGACAGAGGAATGAAAAACTGTTTTTT. This sequence encodes CASRRQRNEKLFF.

The rearrangement joins TRBV3-1 to TRBJ2-2, with 14 bases aligning to TRBD2. J lost 6 bases, V lost 5 bases, and 8 bases had no gene match. There are 17 residues in the CDR3. The germline V gene encodes CDR1 LGHDT and CDR2 YNNKEL (reference sequence). CDR3 DNA: TGTGCCAGCAGCTTCCGACTAGCGGGAGGGGCTTCCGGGGAGCTGTTTTTT. Its translation is CASSFRLAGGASGELFF. Combining the CDR3 with reference TRBV3-1 and TRBJ2-2 gives the whole variable domain DTAVSQTPKYLVTQMGNDKSIKCEQNLGHDTMYWYKQDSKKFLKIMFSYNNKELIINETVPNRFSPKSPDKAHLNLHINSLELGDSAVYFCASSFRLAGGASGELFFGEGSRLTVL.

This clonotype was seen a handful of times. The chain couples TRBV7-6 to TRBJ2-2; no firm D call. V dropped 5 bases and J dropped 0 bases, with 13 bases sitting between them. The germline V gene encodes CDR1 SGHVS and CDR2 FNYEAQ. This CDR3 spans 16 amino acids. CDR3 DNA sequence: TGTGCCAGCAGCCAAGTCCCCGGACCGAACACCGGGGAGCTGTTTTTT. It specifies CASSQVPGPNTGELFF.

The genes are TRBV5-6 and TRBJ1-1; D is uncertain. The germline gives CDR1 SGHDT, CDR2 YYEEEE. V was clipped by 4 bases and J by 6 bases, with 13 bases between them. The CDR3 is 13 amino acids. CDR3 protein: CASSNVAVPEAFF. Written as DNA, the CDR3 is TGTGCCAGCAGCAATGTTGCCGTCCCTGAAGCTTTCTTT.

This clonotype was seen only a few times. In DNA, the CDR3 is TGCGCCAGCAGTGCAGGGTTAGGCCAGCCCCAGCATTTT. This translates into CASSAGLGQPQHF. V is TRBV10-1 and J is TRBJ1-5; a weak D match, TRBD1 (5 bases). CDR3 length: 13 amino acids. Germline lookup yields CDR1 WNHNN and CDR2 SYGVQD (reference sequence). Trimming took 4 bases from V and 7 from J, leaving 11 bases between them.

This clonotype occurred many times. V usage is TRBV20-1 and J usage is TRBJ2-7; TRBD2 is a possible D gene (5 bases). Germline V lookup: CDR1 DFQATT, CDR2 SNEGSKA (reference sequence). V was cut by 3 bases and J by 6 bases, with 18 bases left in between. The CDR3 contains 14 residues. The CDR3 coding sequence is TGCAGTGCTAGTAGTTGGGAGTACGCTCTCGAGCAGTACTTC. Its protein product is CSASSWEYALEQYF.

This clonotype was counted once. The chain joins TRBV12-3 or TRBV12-4 to TRBJ1-1, with TRBD1 matching over 9 bases. V was clipped by 0 bases and J by 1 base; unmatched bases: 3. The CDR3 length is 16 residues. CDR3: CASSLAGQGWNTEAFF. The CDR3 nucleotides are TGTGCCAGCAGTTTAGCGGGACAGGGCTGGAACACTGAAGCTTTCTTT.

The J gene is TRBJ2-4, the V gene TRBV7-9; 11 nucleotides agree with TRBD1. With V trimmed by 2 bases and J by 8 bases, 5 bases remained unmatched. The CDR3 totals 15 residues. Germline V gene lookup returns CDR1 SEHNR and CDR2 FQNEAQ (reference sequence). The CDR3 region is CASSLIGTGGHIQYF. The CDR3 DNA reads as TGTGCCAGCAGCTTAATAGGGACAGGGGGACACATTCAGTACTTC.

This clonotype showed up many times. The chain couples TRBV2 to TRBJ2-3; D gene ambiguous. Germline V gives CDR1 SNHLY, CDR2 FYNNEI. V was pared by 1 base and J by 8 bases, with 7 bases between. The CDR3 is 12 amino acids. CDR3 coding DNA: TGTGCCAGCAGTGAAGGTCTTGGTACGCAGTATTTT. It translates to CASSEGLGTQYF.

This rearrangement joins TRBV20-1 to TRBJ2-7, with D maybe TRBD2 (5 bases). The CDR3 runs to 15 residues. V gave up 3 bases and J gave up 4 bases, with 19 bases separating them. Germline V lookup: CDR1 DFQATT, CDR2 SNEGSKA (reference sequence). CDR3 nucleotides: TGCAGTGCTAGGGGGTCGGGGAGCCGGTGGTACGAGCAGTACTTC. Amino acids: CSARGSGSRWYEQYF.

Ten or more counts support this clonotype. The V gene is TRBV2, the J gene TRBJ2-1, with 8 positions matching TRBD1. Germline V gene sequence: CDR1 SNHLY, CDR2 FYNNEI. The junction had 7 bases not matched to a gene; V was cut back by 6 bases and J by 3 bases. This CDR3 is built from 15 residues. CDR3 residues: CASRGGQGYYNEQFF. CDR3 coding DNA: TGTGCCAGCAGAGGTGGACAGGGCTACTACAATGAGCAGTTCTTC.

This clonotype was counted ten times or more. The rearrangement joins TRBV6-2 or TRBV6-3 to TRBJ2-1, with 13 bases aligning to TRBD2. J was trimmed by 2 bases and V by 5 bases; bases with no gene match: 6. The V gene's germline CDR1 is MNHEY and CDR2 SVGEGT. The CDR3 has 17 residues. DNA of the CDR3: TGTGCCAGCAGTCGGACTAGCGGGGGACCAGCCTACAATGAGCAGTTCTTC. Residues: CASSRTSGGPAYNEQFF.

This clonotype was recorded a few times. The chain is built from TRBV14 and TRBJ2-7; TRBD2 agrees at 10 bases. CDR1 and CDR2 from the germline V gene are SGHDN and FVKESK. The length of the CDR3 is 15 residues. V dropped 4 bases and J dropped 2; count of bases not matched to a gene: 5. CDR3 region: CASSRSGGAAYEQYF. In DNA form, the CDR3 reads TGTGCCAGCAGCCGGAGCGGGGGGGCGGCCTACGAGCAGTACTTC.

A word on this clonotype: An end of the junction does not agree with germline; a read error may underlie this. V gene TRBV7-7 combines with J gene TRBJ2-5; D is possibly TRBD1 or TRBD2 (5 bases each). Germline values: CDR1 SSHAT, CDR2 FNYEAQ (reference sequence). The CDR3 totals 19 residues. The CDR3 here is CASSPSRDSRPRGAETQYF. CDR3 sequence (DNA): TGTGCTAGCAGCCCCTCTAGAGACTCCAGGCCAAGGGGAGCAGAGACCCAGTACTTC.

This chain uses TRBV2 with TRBJ1-5; 9 bases align to TRBD1. The V segment lost 5 bases and the J segment 6 bases; nucleotides outside the gene matches: 8. This CDR3 has 15 amino acids. Germline V CDR1 and CDR2: SNHLY, FYNNEI. The CDR3 DNA reads TGTGCCAGCAGTAGGACAGGGGACGTCAGTCAGCCCCAGCATTTT. Translated: CASSRTGDVSQPQHF.

The chain joins TRBV20-1 to TRBJ1-1; TRBD1 might be the D (6 bases). From germline, CDR1 is DFQATT and CDR2 SNEGSKA (reference sequence). The ends were cut back, 1 base at V and 6 bases at J, with 15 bases in the middle. The CDR3 loop spans 14 amino acids. CDR3 sequence: CSARVIQGFAEAFF. CDR3 coding DNA: TGCAGTGCTAGAGTTATTCAGGGGTTCGCTGAAGCTTTCTTT.

This clonotype appeared a few times. The chain employs TRBV6-2 or TRBV6-3 and TRBJ2-3; 9 nucleotides line up with TRBD2. V shed 2 bases and J 6 bases; nucleotides not matched to a gene: 9. The length of the CDR3 is 16 residues. Germline V gene sequence: CDR1 MNHEY, CDR2 SVGEGT. CDR3 protein: CASSYVLAGTPDTQYF. DNA of the CDR3: TGTGCCAGCAGTTACGTGCTAGCGGGAACTCCGGATACGCAGTATTTT.

This clonotype has a handful of counts. The rearrangement joins TRBV25-1 to TRBJ1-6, with D uncertain. This CDR3 has 14 residues. Trimming removed 4 bases from V and 7 bases from J, with 11 bases in between. Germline assignment: CDR1 MGHDK and CDR2 SYGVNS. The CDR3 sequence: CASSVESQNSPLHF. In DNA, the CDR3 is TGTGCCAGCAGTGTTGAGTCACAGAATTCACCCCTCCACTTT.

The sample holds many counts of this clonotype. The chain joins TRBV10-3 to TRBJ2-7; maybe TRBD2 (5 bases). CDR3 size: 15 residues. From germline, CDR1 is ENHRY and CDR2 SYGVKD. V was clipped by 6 bases and J by 3 bases, with 18 bases between them. Written as DNA, the CDR3 is TGTGCCATCAGCGCCCCCGAGGGAGTAAGCTACGAGCAGTACTTC. This sequence encodes CAISAPEGVSYEQYF.

The gene calls are TRBV15 and TRBJ2-1; D remains ambiguous. The CDR3 is made up of 15 amino acids. Germline CDR1 and CDR2: LNHNV and YYDKDF (reference sequence). Trimming took 1 base from V and 0 from J, leaving 7 bases between them. CDR3 region: CATSRGRSSYNEQFF. The CDR3 nucleotides are TGTGCCACCAGCAGAGGCAGAAGCTCCTACAATGAGCAGTTCTTC.